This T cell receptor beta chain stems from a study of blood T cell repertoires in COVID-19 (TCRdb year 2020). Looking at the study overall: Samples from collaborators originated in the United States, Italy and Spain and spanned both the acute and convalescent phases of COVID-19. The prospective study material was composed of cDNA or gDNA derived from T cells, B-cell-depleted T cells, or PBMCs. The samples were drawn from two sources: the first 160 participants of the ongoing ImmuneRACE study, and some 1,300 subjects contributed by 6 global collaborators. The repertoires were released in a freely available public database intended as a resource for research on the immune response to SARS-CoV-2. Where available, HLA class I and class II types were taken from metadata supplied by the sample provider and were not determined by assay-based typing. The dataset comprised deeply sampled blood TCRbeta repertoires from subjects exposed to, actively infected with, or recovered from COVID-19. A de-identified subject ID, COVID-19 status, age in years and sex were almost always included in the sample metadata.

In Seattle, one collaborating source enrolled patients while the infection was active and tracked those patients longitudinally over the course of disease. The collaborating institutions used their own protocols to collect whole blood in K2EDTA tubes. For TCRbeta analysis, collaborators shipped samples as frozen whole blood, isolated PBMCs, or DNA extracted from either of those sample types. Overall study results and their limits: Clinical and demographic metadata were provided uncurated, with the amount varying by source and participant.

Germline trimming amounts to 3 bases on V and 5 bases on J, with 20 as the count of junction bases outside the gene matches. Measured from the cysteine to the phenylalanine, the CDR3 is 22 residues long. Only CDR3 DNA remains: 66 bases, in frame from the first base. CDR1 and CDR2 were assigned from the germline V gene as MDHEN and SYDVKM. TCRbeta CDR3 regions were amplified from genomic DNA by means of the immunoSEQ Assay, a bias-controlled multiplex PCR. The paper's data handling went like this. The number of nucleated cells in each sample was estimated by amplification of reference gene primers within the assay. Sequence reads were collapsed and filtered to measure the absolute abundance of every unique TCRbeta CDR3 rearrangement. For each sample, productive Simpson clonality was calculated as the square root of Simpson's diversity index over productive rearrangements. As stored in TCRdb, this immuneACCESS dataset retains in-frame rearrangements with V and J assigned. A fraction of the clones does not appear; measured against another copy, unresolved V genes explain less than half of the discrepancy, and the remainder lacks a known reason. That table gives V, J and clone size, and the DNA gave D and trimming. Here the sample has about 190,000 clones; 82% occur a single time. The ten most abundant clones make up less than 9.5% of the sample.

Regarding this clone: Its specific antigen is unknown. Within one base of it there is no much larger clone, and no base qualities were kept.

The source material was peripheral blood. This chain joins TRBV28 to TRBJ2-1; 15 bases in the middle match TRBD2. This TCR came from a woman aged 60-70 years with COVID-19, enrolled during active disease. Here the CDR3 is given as CASSFSFPGDGLAGGSHNEQFF. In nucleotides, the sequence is TGTGCCAGCAGTTTTTCCTTTCCCGGTGATGGACTAGCGGGAGGGTCCCACAATGAGCAGTTCTTC.